A single sample is the source of the 21 T cell receptor beta chains below, sequenced in a study of regulatory T cells in long-lasting Graves disease. Time point in this sample: persistent/refractory GD, antithyroid drugs over 5 years with positive TRAb. The TCR library used RNA extracted from PBMCs. Construction of TCR beta libraries relied on iRepertoire HTBI primers and on Arm-PCR targeting CDR3 regions. TCRdb analysed the multiplex PCR reads with MiXCR anew, one entry per CDR3 protein. This sample has some 470,000 distinct CDR3 sequences; roughly 21% occur once, and the top ten carry less than 9%. Sequenced here: peripheral blood mononuclear cells (PBMCs), sampled when the disease was refractory, from a patient treated with antithyroid drugs. The receptors stem from a female donor with Graves disease.

The chain recombines TRBV5-1 with TRBJ2-5; 11 positions agree with TRBD2. The V gene end was trimmed by 4 bases and the J gene end by 8 bases; junction bases not matched to a gene: 7. The V gene's germline CDR1 is SGHRS and CDR2 YFSETQ. This CDR3 is 14 amino acids long. CDR3 DNA: TGCGCCAGCAGCACCGCTGGGACTAGCGGAACCCAGTACTTC. It encodes CASSTAGTSGTQYF.

This clonotype was recorded many times. This chain links TRBV7-8 with TRBJ1-1, with 8 bases matching TRBD1. The CDR3 has 15 amino acids. CDR1 SGHVS and CDR2 FQNEAQ come from the germline V gene. After removal of 5 bases from V and 4 bases from J, the junction contained 9 bases not matched to a gene. The CDR3 bases are TGTGCCAGCAGCCTGTCCGACAGGGGAGGCACTGAAGCTTTCTTT. It yields the protein CASSLSDRGGTEAFF. Together with reference TRBV7-8 and TRBJ1-1, the CDR3 gives the full variable domain: GAGVSQSPRYKVAKRGQDVALRCDPISGHVSLFWYQQALGQGPEFLTYFQNEAQLDKSGLPSDRFFAERPEGSVSTLKIQRTQQEDSAVYLCASSLSDRGGTEAFFGQGTRLTVV.

V usage is TRBV28 and J usage is TRBJ2-1, with 7 bases that match TRBD1. V gave up 8 bases and J gave up 1 base; unmatched junction bases: 8. Germline loops: CDR1 MDHEN, CDR2 SYDVKM. The CDR3 consists of 15 residues. The DNA for the CDR3 is TGTGCCAGCCAGCGGACAGGAACTTCCTACAATGAGCAGTTCTTC. This gives the protein CASQRTGTSYNEQFF. Complete variable domain (other parts from reference TRBV28 and TRBJ2-1): DVKVTQSSRYLVKRTGEKVFLECVQDMDHENMFWYRQDPGLGLRLIYFSYDVKMKEKGDIPEGYSVSREKKERFSLILESASTNQTSMYLCASQRTGTSYNEQFFGPGTRLTVL.

CDR3 bases: TGTGCCAGCAGCTTAGATTCGTTCTATGAGCAGTTCTTC. Translation gives CASSLDSFYEQFF. The rearrangement links TRBV11-3 to TRBJ2-1; D remains ambiguous. The V gene lost 0 bases and the J gene lost 8 bases, with 8 bases spanning the gap. The CDR3 length is 13 residues. CDR1 SGHNT and CDR2 YENEEA come from the germline V gene.

This clonotype was seen at least ten times. V is TRBV13 and J is TRBJ1-4; 7 bases fit TRBD1. The CDR3 is 17 residues long. From germline, CDR1 is PRHDT and CDR2 FYEKMQ (reference sequence). The ends lost 5 bases at V and 7 bases at J; junction bases unmatched: 16. Here the CDR3 DNA reads TGTGCCAGCAGCCTTGGGGGGTCGGGACAGTCGTTTGAAAAACTGTTTTTT. Translation: CASSLGGSGQSFEKLFF.

V and J are TRBV5-1 and TRBJ1-1, with D maybe TRBD1 (5 bases). Germline CDR1 SGHRS, CDR2 YFSETQ. Trimming took off 8 bases at V and 4 bases at J, with 21 bases between the two ends. This CDR3 is built from 15 residues. The CDR3 sequence is CASSWDSPQSTEAFF. CDR3 bases: TGCGCCAGTTCATGGGACTCGCCCCAGAGCACTGAAGCTTTCTTT.

J is TRBJ2-2 and V is TRBV7-2, with D uncertain. V lost 0 bases, J lost 7 bases, and 6 bases lay in between. CDR3 size: 13 residues. Germline V lookup: CDR1 SGHTA, CDR2 FQGNSA. The DNA of the CDR3 is TGTGCCAGCAGCTTAGCGCGAAGCGGGGAGCTGTTTTTT. Translation gives CASSLARSGELFF.

Note on this clonotype: Since the CDR3 does not end with the conserved phenylalanine or tryptophan, this likely comes from a read error. The rearrangement uses TRBV7-9 and TRBJ1-1; D is unclear. The CDR3 is made up of 13 amino acids. In germline, CDR1 is SEHNR, CDR2 FQNEAQ (reference sequence). The V and J ends lost 5 bases and 3 bases respectively, with 10 bases between them. The CDR3 sequence: CASSPEGYTEAFL. In DNA, the CDR3 is TGTGCCAGCAGCCCGGAGGGATACACTGAAGCTTTCCTT.

This clonotype has only a few counts. The chain couples TRBV20-1 to TRBJ1-4; D is perhaps TRBD1 (5 bases). Germline assignment: CDR1 DFQATT and CDR2 SNEGSKA (reference sequence). The CDR3 runs to 15 residues. Trimming took 2 bases from V and 1 from J, leaving 11 bases between them. CDR3 sequence reads: CSARLIRGTNEKLFF. In DNA form, the CDR3 reads TGCAGTGCTAGACTCATAAGGGGAACTAATGAAAAACTGTTTTTT.

The chain uses TRBV15 and TRBJ1-5, with 9 bases lining up with TRBD1. Germline V lookup: CDR1 LNHNV, CDR2 YYDKDF (reference sequence). The V and J ends lost 6 bases and 3 bases, in that order; junction bases with no gene match: 9. This CDR3 is 16 amino acids long. Here the CDR3 reads CATSTGTGFLNQPQHF. The CDR3 region has the DNA TGTGCCACCAGTACCGGGACAGGGTTTCTCAATCAGCCCCAGCATTTT. Combining the CDR3 with reference TRBV15 and TRBJ1-5 gives the whole variable domain DAMVIQNPRYQVTQFGKPVTLSCSQTLNHNVMYWYQQKSSQAPKLLFHYYDKDFNNEADTPDNFQSRRPNTSFCFLDIRSPGLGDTAMYLCATSTGTGFLNQPQHFGDGTRLSIL.

The chain carries TRBV29-1 and TRBJ1-1; no definite D call. CDR1 and CDR2 from the germline V gene are SQVTM and ANQGSEA. The CDR3 sequence is 11 residues long. Trimming took 6 bases from V and 4 from J, leaving 9 bases between them. The CDR3 is CSVLVGTEAFF. The CDR3 DNA follows: TGCAGCGTCCTCGTGGGCACTGAAGCTTTCTTT.

The chain employs TRBV7-2 and TRBJ2-7; maybe TRBD2 (6 bases). V lost 2 bases to trimming and J lost 5 bases, with 19 bases between them. The germline gives CDR1 SGHTA, CDR2 FQGNSA. This CDR3 contains 16 residues. CDR3 sequence: CASSLPGFGGNHEQYF. The DNA of the CDR3 is TGTGCCAGCAGCTTACCCGGTTTTGGCGGGAACCACGAGCAGTACTTC. Together with reference TRBV7-2 and TRBJ2-7, the CDR3 gives the full variable domain: GAGVSQSPSNKVTEKGKDVELRCDPISGHTALYWYRQSLGQGLEFLIYFQGNSAPDKSGLPSDRFSAERTGGSVSTLTIQRTQQEDSAVYLCASSLPGFGGNHEQYFGPGTRLTVT.

The V and J genes are TRBV4-1 and TRBJ2-7, with D hard to call. The germline V gene has CDR1 MGHRA and CDR2 YSYEKL. This CDR3 has 14 residues. V was cut by 2 bases and J by 4 bases, with 12 bases left in between. The CDR3 here is CASSQTDLKYEQYF. The CDR3 DNA is TGCGCCAGCAGCCAAACAGACCTCAAGTACGAGCAGTACTTC.

There are many counts of this clonotype. This chain connects TRBV12-3 or TRBV12-4 to TRBJ1-2; 7 nucleotides match TRBD1. The CDR3 is made up of 16 amino acids. The V gene end was trimmed by 6 bases and the J gene end by 4 bases; junction bases not matched to a gene: 14. CDR3 amino acids: CASSRDTGDGGYGYTF. CDR3 coding DNA: TGTGCCAGCAGCCGAGACACAGGGGACGGAGGCTATGGCTACACCTTC.

The rearrangement links TRBV5-1 to TRBJ1-2; TRBD1 aligns across 7 bases. The V gene end was trimmed by 4 bases and the J gene end by 3 bases; junction bases not matched to a gene: 6. In germline, CDR1 is SGHRS, CDR2 YFSETQ. This CDR3 region has 14 residues. CDR3 DNA sequence: TGCGCCAGCAGCGATACAGGGGTTGACTATGGCTACACCTTC. It yields the protein CASSDTGVDYGYTF.

This clonotype has at least ten counts. The chain links TRBV2 to TRBJ1-2; tentatively, D is TRBD1 (6 bases). The V gene lost 1 base and the J gene lost 3 bases, with 6 bases spanning the gap. CDR3 length: 13 amino acids. Germline V gene sequence: CDR1 SNHLY, CDR2 FYNNEI. DNA for the CDR3: TGTGCCAGCAGTGAAGACAGGGACTATGGCTACACCTTC. This codes for CASSEDRDYGYTF.

V is TRBV7-8 and J is TRBJ1-6; tentative D call: TRBD1 (5 bases). CDR3 length: 18 residues. V was cut by 5 bases and J by 6 bases, with 23 bases left in between. Germline CDR1 reads SGHVS; CDR2 reads FQNEAQ. The CDR3 sequence is CASSPRLDIAPVNSPLHF. The CDR3 coding sequence is TGTGCCAGCAGCCCGAGGTTGGACATAGCTCCTGTTAATTCACCCCTCCACTTT.

This clonotype came up once. A much larger clone differs by one base, so this may be a read error. The chain recombines TRBV6-1 with TRBJ2-5, with a possible D match to TRBD1 (6 bases). This CDR3 region has 12 residues. Germline V lookup: CDR1 MNHNS, CDR2 SASEGT. CDR3 protein: CAISDPGVTQYF. CDR3 nucleotide sequence: TGTGCCATCAGTGATCCAGGGGTGACCCAGTACTTC.

The CDR3 protein is CSAREISGNTIYF. The CDR3 nucleotides are TGCAGTGCTAGAGAGATCTCTGGAAACACCATATATTTT. J is TRBJ1-3 and V is TRBV20-1; D not certain. This CDR3 region has 13 residues. The germline V gene has CDR1 DFQATT and CDR2 SNEGSKA (reference sequence). V gave up 0 bases and J gave up 0 bases, with 3 bases separating them.

Notes on this clonotype: A much larger clone lies a single base off, so this may be a read error. This chain connects TRBV28 to TRBJ2-7; 9 bases fit TRBD1. The CDR3 loop spans 13 amino acids. The V segment lost 7 bases and the J segment 8 bases; nucleotides outside the gene matches: 9. The V gene's germline CDR1 is MDHEN and CDR2 SYDVKM. CDR3 sequence reads: CASTPQGAEQQYF. In DNA, the CDR3 is TGTGCCAGCACCCCACAGGGGGCGGAACAGCAGTACTTC.

The DNA for the CDR3 is TGTGCCAGCAGTTACGGAGGACTAGCGGGTATGAATGAGCAGTTCTTC. It yields the protein CASSYGGLAGMNEQFF. The V and J genes are TRBV6-5 and TRBJ2-1; TRBD2 matches 11 bases. J lost 7 bases, V lost 2 bases, and 7 bases had no gene match. This CDR3 has 16 residues. The V gene's germline CDR1 is MNHEY and CDR2 SVGAGI.